These T cell receptor beta chains were read from a single sample in a study of technical replicates of blood from a few donors. The assay was immunoSEQ multiplex PCR, and TCRdb's table has in-frame clones only and misses some. The table shows roughly 12,000 clones, with around 93% occurring only once. The source material was PBMCs. All receptors come from a human donor in good health. CDR3s include the opening cysteine and the closing phenylalanine or tryptophan. D genes are given only for firm matches. Size tells how often a clone was seen (once, few, many) or the class of an expanded clone, and some rows leave it out.

j_call d_call v_call clone_size cdr3_nt cdr3_aa
TRBJ2-1 - TRBV2 - TGTGCCAGCAAGGGCGAGGCGGGATACAATGAGCAGTTCTTC CASKGEAGYNEQFF
TRBJ1-5 - TRBV19 - TGTGCCAGTAGTATAGATCTGTTCAATCAGCCCCAGCATTTT CASSIDLFNQPQHF
TRBJ2-3 TRBD1 TRBV7-3 - TGTGCCAGCAGCTTAAGTCAGGGGGTGGGCACAGATACGCAGTATTTT CASSLSQGVGTDTQYF
TRBJ1-6 - TRBV30 once TGTGCCTGGAGTGTACTAAGCTCCTATAATTCACCCCTCCACTTT CAWSVLSSYNSPLHF
TRBJ1-2 TRBD1 TRBV6-1 - TGTGCCAGCAGTGTCCCACAGGGGCAGAGACTCTACACCTTC CASSVPQGQRLYTF
TRBJ2-5 TRBD2 TRBV6-5 - TGTGCCAGCAACGGACTAGCGGGAGTTTCAGAGACCCAGTACTTC CASNGLAGVSETQYF
TRBJ1-5 - TRBV6-5 - TGTGCCAGCAGCCTACAGGGATTCAATCAGCCCCAGCATTTT CASSLQGFNQPQHF
TRBJ2-5 - TRBV5-1 - TGCGCCAGCAGGGAAGGTACGGGACAAGACGGGGAGACCCAGTACTTC CASREGTGQDGETQYF
TRBJ2-5 - TRBV6-1 - TGTGCCAGCAGTGAACTTCCCAAGGACAGAGAGACCCAGTACTTC CASSELPKDRETQYF
TRBJ2-7 - TRBV5-4 - TGTGCCAGCAGTCACGGGAGGGACAGGGAGACCTACGAGCAGTACTTC CASSHGRDRETYEQYF
TRBJ1-2 TRBD1 TRBV19 - TGTGCCAGTAGTATCCCGGGACAGGGTCTCTATGGCTACACCTTC CASSIPGQGLYGYTF
TRBJ1-5 - TRBV7-8 - TGTGCCAGCAGCCCTCGGCCCCAGCATTTT CASSPRPQHF
TRBJ2-7 TRBD2 TRBV6-4 few TGTGCCACCATCCCGGGGCGGGGGAGAGGGACTAGAGCCTACGAGCAGTACTTC CATIPGRGRGTRAYEQYF
TRBJ1-2 TRBD1 TRBV7-9 once TGTGCCAGCAGCCAGGGACAGAACTATGGCTACACCTTC CASSQGQNYGYTF
TRBJ2-5 - TRBV27 - TGTGCCAGCAGTGACGATGCAGGGGTGGAGACCCAGTACTTC CASSDDAGVETQYF
TRBJ1-4 - TRBV4-2 once TGTGCCAGCAGCCCCCGACTCACCTTAAGCGAAAAACTGTTTTTT CASSPRLTLSEKLFF
TRBJ2-7 - TRBV7-2 - TGTGCCAGCAGCTTACTAGCAGGCTCCTACGAGCAGTACTTC CASSLLAGSYEQYF
TRBJ2-7 TRBD1 TRBV19 once TGTGCCAGTAGTTGGGGGACAGTTTTTACGGGAGAGCAGTACTTC CASSWGTVFTGEQYF
TRBJ2-5 TRBD1 TRBV18 - TGTGCCAGCTCTACAAAGACAGGGAGTGTAGAGACCCAGTACTTC CASSTKTGSVETQYF
TRBJ2-1 - TRBV7-6 - TGTGCCAGCAGCGCAGAAGCGGGCTCCTACAATGAGCAGTTCTTC CASSAEAGSYNEQFF
TRBJ1-1 TRBD1 TRBV5-1 - TGCGCCAGCAGCTTTAACACCCCGGGACAGGGGATAGCTTTCTTT CASSFNTPGQGIAFF
TRBJ1-3 - TRBV6-5 - TGTGCCAGCAGTTACTCGAGTATCCTAGGAAACACCATATATTTT CASSYSSILGNTIYF
TRBJ2-4 - TRBV19 - TGTGCCAGTAGTCACCGGGACAAGCAAAACATTCAGTACTTC CASSHRDKQNIQYF
TRBJ2-7 - TRBV27 - TGTGCCAGCAGTTTAGGAGGCTCCTACGAGCAGTACTTC CASSLGGSYEQYF
TRBJ2-3 - TRBV2 - TGTGCCAGCAACTACCAAGATACGCAGTATTTT CASNYQDTQYF
TRBJ1-1 - TRBV29-1 - TGCAGCGTTGACGCAGTGAACACTGAAGCTTTCTTT CSVDAVNTEAFF
TRBJ2-5 - TRBV6-1 - TGTGCCAGCACCCCGGAGGAGACCCAGTACTTC CASTPEETQYF
TRBJ1-5 - TRBV18 - TGTGCCAGCTCACCACTTGGGGGCGGCAATCAGCCCCAGCATTTT CASSPLGGGNQPQHF
TRBJ2-7 - TRBV11-2 - TGTGCCAGCAGCTTAGCGGGGGGCGGCTACGAGCAGTACTTC CASSLAGGGYEQYF
TRBJ2-7 TRBD1 TRBV5-1 - TGCGCCAGCAGCTTGGCTGGGACAGTCTACGAGCAGTACTTC CASSLAGTVYEQYF
TRBJ2-1 - TRBV27 - TGTGCCAGCAGTTTTGCGGGAAGCTCCTACAATGAGCAGTTCTTC CASSFAGSSYNEQFF
TRBJ2-7 - TRBV7-9 - TGTGCCAGCAGCTTATTGAGTGGGCCCTACGAGCAGTACTTC CASSLLSGPYEQYF
TRBJ2-7 TRBD1 TRBV28 once TGTGCCAGCAGCACAGGGGCGGAAGAGCAGTACTTC CASSTGAEEQYF
TRBJ2-7 TRBD2 TRBV5-4 - TGTGCCAGCCAAGATGGGGGGGACTACGAGCAGTACTTC CASQDGGDYEQYF
TRBJ2-7 - TRBV10-3 - TGTGCCATCAGAGACTCAAGCAATATTTACGAGCAGTACTTC CAIRDSSNIYEQYF
TRBJ2-3 - TRBV18 - TGTGCCAGCTCACCGAACAGGGAGGATACGCAGTATTTT CASSPNREDTQYF
TRBJ2-7 - TRBV6-5 - TGTGCCAGCAGTTACCTAGGCGAGCAGTACTTC CASSYLGEQYF
TRBJ1-5 - TRBV18 - TGTGCCAGCTCACCCACGTTTGGTCGGAGCAATCAGCCCCAGCATTTT CASSPTFGRSNQPQHF
TRBJ2-7 - TRBV6-5 - TGTGCCAGCAGTGGGACAAAATCCTACGAGCAGTACTTC CASSGTKSYEQYF
TRBJ2-1 - TRBV27 - TGTGCCAGCAGCCGAAGGAGCGGAAATGACATCAATGAGCAGTTCTTC CASSRRSGNDINEQFF
TRBJ2-2 - TRBV9 - TGTGCCAGCAGCGGACTAGCGAACACCGGGGAGCTGTTTTTT CASSGLANTGELFF
TRBJ1-5 - TRBV9 - TGTGCCAGCAGCCCCCGGGGAGAGTATAGCAATCAGCCCCAGCATTTT CASSPRGEYSNQPQHF